This paragraph covers one T cell receptor beta chain sequence. Its antigen is unknown. This record belongs to a study of cytomegalovirus exposure and HLA in healthy donors. Broader study findings: In a later analysis, HLA-associated beta chains showed higher expansion and lower generation probabilities than comparable chains. A classifier reportedly called cytomegalovirus status with high sensitivity and specificity.

The PCR was carried out with 60 Vbeta primers and 13 Jbeta primers. Per the study methods: An analysis that came later counted some 81 million unique TCR beta chains, around 10 million shared. Some clones are missing from TCRdb's copy, which holds only in-frame ones; the method was immunoSEQ multiplex PCR. V and J calls plus clone size are reproduced from that table; the DNA served to infer D and trimming. The sample table sets out 65,000 to 95,000 clones. Source material: PBMCs. The receptor's source is a female donor in good health and CMV-seropositive.

CDR3 amino acids: CAWSPRGFRSETQYF. The CDR3 DNA is TGTGCCTGGAGTCCTAGGGGGTTCAGGTCAGAGACCCAGTACTTC. The gene calls are TRBV30 and TRBJ2-5, with a weak D call TRBD1 (6 bases). Deletions cut 2 bases from V and 4 bases from J, with 17 bases between. CDR3 size: 15 residues. Germline V lookup: CDR1 GTSNPN, CDR2 SVGIG (reference sequence).